This T cell receptor (beta chain) originates from a study of blood T cell repertoires in COVID-19. J lost 6 bases, V lost 1 base, and 8 bases had no gene match. The germline V gene encodes CDR1 SGHTA and CDR2 FQGNSA. There are 16 residues in the CDR3. Profiling relied on immunoSEQ multiplex PCR, and the TCRdb table lists in-frame clones only, not all of them. The table has under 15,000 clones, 90% seen once. The sample taken for sequencing was peripheral blood. The rearrangement joins TRBV7-2 to TRBJ1-3, with TRBD1 identical over 8 bases. The sequence came from a man aged 65 to 85 with active COVID-19. CDR3 region: CASSLGPGQVSNTIYF. The CDR3 DNA sequence: TGTGCCAGCAGCTTAGGGCCGGGACAGGTGTCAAACACCATATATTTT.